Ten or more counts support the clone carrying this TCR beta chain. Antigen unknown. This sample was taken from a study of CD8+CD57+ T cells in acquired aplastic anemia. The study profiled TCR beta VDJ and CDR3 using genomic DNA as template. TCRdb redid the calling of the reads with MiXCR, one entry per CDR3 protein. Among 200,000 or so distinct CDR3 sequences listed, roughly 50% were seen once. The study's findings and limits: Patients and controls were found to share around 30 CD8+ CDR3 sequences.

For sequencing, patients were chosen who had shown expansion of CD8+CD57+ cells by flow cytometry. The CDR3 has 11 amino acids. Deletions cut 8 bases from V and 4 bases from J, with 8 bases between. Specimen: sorted CD4+, CD8+, or CD8+CD57+ T cells (not recorded which) from PBMCs. This sequence joins TRBV12-3 or TRBV12-4 and TRBJ1-1; perhaps TRBD1 as D (5 bases). The sequence was collected from a human donor with aplastic anemia. This chain's CDR3 is CASEGITEAFF. The CDR3, as DNA: TGTGCCAGCGAGGGGATCACTGAAGCTTTCTTT.